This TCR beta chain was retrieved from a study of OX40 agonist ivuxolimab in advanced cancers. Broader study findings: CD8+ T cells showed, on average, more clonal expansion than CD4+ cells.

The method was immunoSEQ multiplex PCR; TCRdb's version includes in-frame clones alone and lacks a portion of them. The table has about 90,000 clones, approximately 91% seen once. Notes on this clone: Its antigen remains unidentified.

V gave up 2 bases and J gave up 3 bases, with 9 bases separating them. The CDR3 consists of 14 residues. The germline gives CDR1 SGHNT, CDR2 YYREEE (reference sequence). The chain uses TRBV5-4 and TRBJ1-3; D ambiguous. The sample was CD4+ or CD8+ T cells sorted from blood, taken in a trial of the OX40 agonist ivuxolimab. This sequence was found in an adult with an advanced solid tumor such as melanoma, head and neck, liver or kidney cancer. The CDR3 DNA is TGTGCCAGCAGCTTTATGGGGATTGGAAACACCATATATTTT. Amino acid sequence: CASSFMGIGNTIYF.